This T cell receptor (beta chain) comes out of a study of cytomegalovirus exposure and HLA in healthy donors. Study overall: In a later analysis, it was reported that the roughly 130 validation repertoires had been produced on the same platform as the 700 or so repertoires belonging to the first cohort.

This clone was observed once. What it binds is unknown. This table comes from immunoSEQ multiplex PCR, and its TCRdb copy is limited to in-frame clones, with some not included. The table records a few hundred thousand clones, about nine tenths of them present only once. Findings and limits, study-wide: Cytomegalovirus-associated status was assigned to about 170 TCR beta chains. Subsequent analysis showed first-cohort TCR clusters tending to co-occur in more than 95 validation repertoires.

From the 120-subject validation cohort, which was separate from the roughly 690-subject first cohort, the donors were drawn. V gave up 6 bases and J gave up 7 bases, with 22 bases separating them. Germline CDR1 reads WSHSY; CDR2 reads SAAADI. This CDR3 is built from 16 residues. This chain connects TRBV10-2 to TRBJ2-1; D is possibly TRBD2 (5 bases). This sequence was found in a woman between 18 and 30 years old in good health and CMV-seronegative. The specimen was PBMCs. CDR3 in amino acids: CASRHHPGSTGNEQFF. The CDR3 coding sequence is TGCGCCAGCAGACACCATCCGGGCTCAACGGGGAATGAGCAGTTCTTC.